Sequencing of this T cell receptor (beta chain) was carried out in a study of T cell repertoires in cytomegalovirus infection (dated by TCRdb to the late 2010s). Regarding the complete study: The HLA type of each donor mattered for the analysis, because public TCR beta signatures pointed to carriage of CMV infection along with the matching HLA type. Overall study outcomes, separate from this receptor: The ex vivo response was dominated by HLA-C-restricted CMV-specific TCR beta clonotypes, which also provided the single most frequent clonotype in two of eight donors. In both this cohort and an independent roughly 350-donor cohort, the cumulative frequency of public TCR beta family members distinguished carriers of CMV infection plus the relevant HLA type.

Sequencing instrument: Illumina HiSeq 1500. TCRdb reanalyzed the raw reads on its own, using fastp at Q25 for trimming and MiXCR for clone calling, and kept in-frame beta chains. Each record represents a unique CDR3 protein, reported with the most common genes and DNA among its rows. The sample profile shows more than 500,000 distinct CDR3 sequences; approximately 17% of them were found once. Clones ranked in the top ten supply 20% to 30% of the sample. At least ten counts were recorded for this clonotype. Its antigen has not been determined. It has no much larger one-base neighbor in the sample; base qualities were not kept. Trimming removed 4 bases from V and 3 bases from J; the gene matches leave 8 bases unexplained. CDR1 and CDR2 were assigned from the germline V gene (reference sequence) as SEHNR and FQNEAQ. Measured from the cysteine to the phenylalanine, the CDR3 is 15 residues long. CDR3 DNA only is kept here, 45 bases in frame from base 1.

The specimen sequenced was CD8+ T cells from PBMCs. Here the chain combines TRBV7-9 and TRBJ1-1; a stretch of 7 junction bases matches TRBD1. This clonotype originated in a human donor in good health (CMV status not recorded). Some clones in this sample may be carry-over from other donors' samples. Read as DNA, the sequence is TGTGCCAGCAGCTCACAGGGGACCCATTACACTGAAGCTTTCTTT. Translated, it reads CASSSQGTHYTEAFF.